The 26 T cell receptor beta chains listed next were all sequenced from one sample in a study of beta chain features in type 1 diabetes. Their target antigens are unknown. Regarding the study as a whole: A moderate, significant TCRB CDR3 shortening appeared in type 1 diabetes across four CD4+ subsets.

The sequenced template was cDNA made from the entire isolated RNA. Clones were read by immunoSEQ multiplex PCR, and TCRdb kept only the in-frame ones, dropping some. This sample has hundreds of thousands of clones, with around an eighth found just once. Sequenced input: naive CD4+ T cells from blood. These receptors all come from a man aged 18 to 29 with type 1 diabetes.

The chain links TRBV10-3 to TRBJ2-1; the D call may be TRBD1 or TRBD2 (6 bases each). This CDR3 region has 14 residues. Germline lookup yields CDR1 ENHRY and CDR2 SYGVKD. V lost 10 bases and J 3 bases, leaving 16 bases between the germline ends. This CDR3 reads CATLLRGGYNEQFF. The CDR3 nucleotides read TGTGCCACCTTGCTCAGGGGAGGCTACAATGAGCAGTTCTTC.

The chain uses TRBV5-4 and TRBJ1-2, with D possibly being TRBD1 (5 bases). This CDR3 region has 15 residues. Germline loops: CDR1 SGHNT, CDR2 YYREEE (reference sequence). Trimming shortened V by 5 bases and J by 2 bases, and 16 bases separated the two germline ends. Here the CDR3 DNA reads TGTGCCAGCAGGCCCAGAGGGGCAACAAACTATGGCTACACCTTC. This gives the protein CASRPRGATNYGYTF.

The chain joins TRBV28 to TRBJ2-5, with 8 bases identical to TRBD1. Germline CDR1 is MDHEN and CDR2 is SYDVKM. V shed 3 bases, J shed 1 base, and the junction held 10 bases outside the gene matches. The CDR3 has 17 residues. The CDR3 coding sequence is TGTGCCAGCAGTTTCGGACGACAGGGGCCCCTCCAAGAGACCCAGTACTTC. The encoded protein is CASSFGRQGPLQETQYF.

This clone was seen only a few times. The J gene is TRBJ1-2, the V gene TRBV5-1; 10 nucleotides line up with TRBD1. CDR3 length equals 13 residues. Trimming took 3 bases from V and 8 from J; bases not matched to a gene: 4. CDR1 and CDR2 (germline): SGHRS, YFSETQ. Written as DNA, the CDR3 is TGCGCCAGCAGCTCCCGGGACAGGGGCGGCTACACCTTC. Residues: CASSSRDRGGYTF.

This clone was observed a handful of times. This chain links TRBV30 with TRBJ2-3, with TRBD1 matching over 7 bases. The germline V gene has CDR1 GTSNPN and CDR2 SVGIG (reference sequence). The V and J ends lost 4 bases and 1 base, in that order; junction bases with no gene match: 5. The CDR3 contains 14 residues. CDR3 sequence reads: CAWTDRVRTDTQYF. The CDR3 coding sequence is TGTGCCTGGACTGACAGGGTCCGCACAGATACGCAGTATTTT.

The table lists this clone with a few counts. This chain links TRBV7-3 with TRBJ1-5; D is unclear. This CDR3 has 13 residues. From germline, CDR1 is SGHTA and CDR2 FQGTGA. V gave up 5 bases and J gave up 5 bases, with 10 bases separating them. CDR3 in DNA: TGTGCCAGCAGCCGCTCTGCCGATCAGCCCCAGCATTTT. Translation gives CASSRSADQPQHF.

CDR3 residues: CASSLRQAGGYTF. The CDR3 nucleotides read TGTGCCAGCAGCTTAAGGCAGGCGGGCGGCTACACCTTC. The J gene is TRBJ1-2, the V gene TRBV7-2; D unresolved. The CDR3 runs to 13 residues. The V gene's germline CDR1 is SGHTA and CDR2 FQGNSA. V shed 2 bases and J shed 8 bases, with 12 bases lying between them.

The chain has TRBV23-1 and TRBJ2-7; 8 bases fit TRBD1. TRBV23-1 has ORF status, its function being uncertain. Unmatched junction bases numbered 6, after V lost 1 base and J lost 4 bases. This CDR3 has 15 amino acids. The CDR3 here is CASSQLDRGGYEQYF. The CDR3 nucleotides read TGCGCCAGCAGTCAATTAGACAGGGGAGGTTACGAGCAGTACTTC.

The J gene is TRBJ1-5, the V gene TRBV4-1, with unresolved D. This CDR3 is 15 amino acids long. Trimming left V 0 bases short and J 13 bases short, with 19 bases between. The germline CDR1 and CDR2 sequences are MGHRA and YSYEKL. The CDR3 loop reads CASSQEASPHGYQHF. In nucleotides, the CDR3 is TGCGCCAGCAGCCAAGAAGCGTCGCCCCACGGCTATCAGCATTTT.

The table lists this clone with a few counts. CDR3 nucleotides: TGTGCCAGCACCCTGACTAGACCCACAGATACGCAGTATTTT. Its translation is CASTLTRPTDTQYF. The rearrangement uses TRBV28 and TRBJ2-3, with a weak D call TRBD2 (6 bases). CDR1 is MDHEN, CDR2 SYDVKM, per germline. CDR3 length: 14 residues. Trimming removed 7 bases from V and 2 bases from J, with 13 bases in between.

Concerning this clone itself: Distinct nucleotide sequences in the sample also encode this CDR3. V usage is TRBV5-1 and J usage is TRBJ2-1; D is ambiguous. V lost 4 bases, J lost 5 bases, and 4 bases lay in between. The CDR3 runs 11 residues. CDR1 is SGHRS, CDR2 YFSETQ, per germline. This CDR3 is CASSLDNEQFF. CDR3 nucleotides: TGCGCCAGCAGCCTAGACAATGAGCAGTTCTTC.

This clone has a handful of counts. This chain joins TRBV4-2 and TRBJ2-7, with TRBD2 matching 8 bases. The CDR3 runs 15 residues. The germline gives CDR1 LGHNA, CDR2 YNFKEQ. J was trimmed by 2 bases and V by 0 bases; bases with no gene match: 3. As DNA, the CDR3 is TGTGCCAGCAGCCAAGAGGGACTAGGGCCCTACGAGCAGTACTTC. Its translation is CASSQEGLGPYEQYF.

The table lists this clone with a few counts. The V and J genes are TRBV21-1 and TRBJ2-7; the table's D call of TRBD2 was not tested on the DNA. TRBV21-1 is a recognized pseudogene. The CDR3 runs to 18 residues. CDR3 sequence reads: CASSTPGLAPSLYREQYF. As DNA, the CDR3 is TGTGCCAGCAGCACTCCGGGACTAGCGCCGAGCCTCTACCGGGAGCAGTACTTC.

This clone has more than one count but fewer than ten. The chain is built from TRBV14 and TRBJ2-7, with 8 nucleotides matching TRBD1. From germline, CDR1 is SGHDN and CDR2 FVKESK. The CDR3 contains 16 residues. The V and J ends lost 0 bases and 4 bases, in that order; junction bases with no gene match: 8. The CDR3 spells CASSQDLGTGYYEQYF. Written as DNA, the CDR3 is TGTGCCAGCAGCCAAGATCTTGGGACAGGCTATTACGAGCAGTACTTC.

This chain joins TRBV20-1 and TRBJ2-7; D uncertain. V shed 5 bases and J shed 3 bases, with 8 bases lying between them. The CDR3 length is 11 residues. CDR1 DFQATT and CDR2 SNEGSKA come from the germline V gene (reference sequence). CDR3 region: CSAHANYEQYF. CDR3 nucleotides: TGCAGTGCTCATGCCAACTACGAGCAGTACTTC.

This clone was observed a few times. The chain has TRBV30 and TRBJ1-2, with 8 bases aligning to TRBD1. The V and J ends lost 1 base and 13 bases, in that order; junction bases with no gene match: 14. This CDR3 has 14 amino acids. Per the germline V gene, CDR1 is GTSNPN and CDR2 is SVGIG (reference sequence). CDR3 in amino acids: CAWSAFQLQGDRTF. Written as DNA, the CDR3 is TGTGCCTGGAGTGCATTCCAATTACAGGGGGATCGCACCTTC.

Comments on this clone: Different DNA sequences within this sample yield the same CDR3. The CDR3 bases are TGTGCCTGGAGTGTGGGGGTGGAGACCCAGTACTTC. Protein: CAWSVGVETQYF. V is TRBV30 and J is TRBJ2-5; the D gene could be TRBD1 or TRBD2 (5 bases each). The CDR3 runs to 12 residues. Trimming removed 0 bases at V and 5 bases at J, with 7 bases between. Per the germline V gene, CDR1 is GTSNPN and CDR2 is SVGIG (reference sequence).

The chain recombines TRBV25-1 with TRBJ2-7; 10 bases fit TRBD1. The germline V gene encodes CDR1 MGHDK and CDR2 SYGVNS. Germline trimming cut 4 bases from V and 5 bases from J; bases unmatched to any gene: 8. The CDR3 contains 15 residues. CDR3 amino acids: CASSAAGTGVDEQYF. For the CDR3, the DNA is TGTGCCAGCAGTGCCGCCGGGACAGGGGTGGACGAGCAGTACTTC.

CDR3 amino acids: CASSPDRNEKLFF. CDR3 in DNA: TGCGCCAGCAGCCCGGACAGAAACGAAAAACTGTTTTTT. The chain links TRBV5-1 to TRBJ1-4, with D possibly being TRBD1 (6 bases). V was clipped by 4 bases and J by 8 bases, with 12 bases between them. This CDR3 is 13 amino acids long. In germline, CDR1 is SGHRS, CDR2 YFSETQ. Full variable domain (missing parts from reference TRBV5-1 and TRBJ1-4): KAGVTQTPRYLIKTRGQQVTLSCSPISGHRSVSWYQQTPGQGLQFLFEYFSETQRNKGNFPGRFSGRQFSNSRSEMNVSTLELGDSALYLCASSPDRNEKLFFGSGTQLSVL.

The V and J genes are TRBV7-2 and TRBJ1-2; unclear D gene. With 0 bases removed from V and 7 bases from J, the gap between germline ends came to 15 bases. CDR1 is SGHTA and CDR2 is FQGNSA in the germline V gene. CDR3 size: 15 residues. In DNA form, the CDR3 reads TGTGCCAGCAGCTTAGCGGGGATCCCGAGTGGTGGCTACACCTTC. This gives the protein CASSLAGIPSGGYTF.

The chain uses TRBV14 and TRBJ2-7; D is unresolved. The CDR3 spans 12 residues. Germline CDR1 reads SGHDN; CDR2 reads FVKESK. V was pared by 1 base and J by 9 bases, with 10 bases between. The DNA for the CDR3 is TGTGCCAGCAGCCAAGTACCCCTATTGCAGTACTTC. Protein product: CASSQVPLLQYF. The whole variable domain, filled in from reference TRBV14 and TRBJ2-7, reads EAGVTQFPSHSVIEKGQTVTLRCDPISGHDNLYWYRRVMGKEIKFLLHFVKESKQDESGMPNNRFLAERTGGTYSTLKVQPAELEDSGVYFCASSQVPLLQYFGPGTRLTVT.

V gene TRBV19 combines with J gene TRBJ2-1; TRBD2 might be the D (6 bases). CDR1 is LNHDA and CDR2 is SQIVND in the germline V gene (reference sequence). The length of the CDR3 is 14 residues. V dropped 10 bases and J dropped 9 bases, with 22 bases sitting between them. CDR3 DNA sequence: TGTGCCACCCGAGGCGGGGTCAAGGGAGGTGAGCAGTTCTTC. Translated: CATRGGVKGGEQFF.

This clone was counted only a few times. The chain joins TRBV19 to TRBJ2-6; unclear D gene. V gave up 3 bases and J gave up 0 bases, with 6 bases separating them. This CDR3 has 15 amino acids. CDR1 and CDR2 (germline): LNHDA, SQIVND (reference sequence). DNA for the CDR3: TGTGCCAGTAGTATGCGGAACTCTGGGGCCAACGTCCTGACTTTC. This encodes CASSMRNSGANVLTF.

This clone was seen more than once but under ten times. The J gene is TRBJ1-5, the V gene TRBV6-5; D unclear. V dropped 7 bases and J dropped 1 base, with 11 bases sitting between them. CDR1 is MNHEY, CDR2 SVGAGI, per germline. The CDR3 has 14 residues. For the CDR3, the DNA is TGTGCCAGCAACCCCGGGAGCAGCAATCAGCCCCAGCATTTT. This codes for CASNPGSSNQPQHF.

Details on this clone: This sample also contains other DNA sequences that code for the same CDR3. J is TRBJ2-3 and V is TRBV6-6; D ambiguous. This CDR3 has 13 amino acids. CDR1 and CDR2 (germline): MNHNY, SVGAGI (reference sequence). Trimming removed 2 bases from V and 0 bases from J, with 3 bases in between. The CDR3, as DNA: TGTGCCAGCAGTTACGGTAGCACAGATACGCAGTATTTT. It encodes CASSYGSTDTQYF.

This clone showed up just a few times. This chain connects TRBV15 to TRBJ2-1; possibly TRBD1 or TRBD2 for D (6 bases each). V was trimmed by 5 bases and J by 0 bases, leaving 17 bases between them. Germline loops: CDR1 LNHNV, CDR2 YYDKDF (reference sequence). The CDR3 extends over 17 amino acids. The CDR3 DNA reads TGTGCCACCAGCTCGCCGGGGGCCACGAGCTCCTACAATGAGCAGTTCTTC. Protein sequence: CATSSPGATSSYNEQFF.